The 10 T cell receptor beta chains below come from one sample, sequenced in a study of somatic mutations in cytotoxic T cells in rheumatoid arthritis (dated by TCRdb to 2016 to 2017). Library preparation employed the immunoSEQ multiplex PCR assay. TCRdb obtained this table from immuneACCESS and retained in-frame rearrangements with V and J assigned. These tables miss some clones; where compared with another copy, unresolved V genes account for less than half of the shortfall, and the remainder is unexplained. This sample comprises about 20,000 clones, roughly 82% of them detected only once. Nearly 9% of the sample lies in the top ten. The sample consisted of CD8+ T cells sorted from blood. The receptors stem from an adult with rheumatoid arthritis.

The CDR3 DNA follows: TGTGCCAGTAGTATGGGGCCGGGGTATGACAATCAGCCCCAGCATTTT. Protein: CASSMGPGYDNQPQHF. The rearrangement joins TRBV19 to TRBJ1-5; tentative D call: TRBD1 (5 bases). V lost 3 bases to trimming and J lost 3 bases, with 15 bases between them. This CDR3 spans 16 amino acids. Germline loops: CDR1 LNHDA, CDR2 SQIVND (reference sequence).

The chain combines TRBV5-8 with TRBJ1-5, with TRBD1 as a possible D gene (5 bases). Germline V gives CDR1 SGHTS, CDR2 YDEGEE. Trimming took off 7 bases at V and 0 bases at J, with 11 bases between the two ends. This CDR3 spans 14 amino acids. The CDR3 sequence: CASRQLISNQPQHF. DNA of the CDR3: TGTGCCAGCCGACAGTTGATTAGCAATCAGCCCCAGCATTTT. Based on the CDR3 plus reference TRBV5-8 and TRBJ1-5, the full variable domain is EAGVTQSPTHLIKTRGQQATLRCSPISGHTSVYWYQQALGLGLQFLLWYDEGEERNRGNFPPRFSGRQFPNYSSELNVNALELEDSALYLCASRQLISNQPQHFGDGTRLSIL.

The chain employs TRBV10-3 and TRBJ2-1, with a weak D call TRBD2 (6 bases). The V gene lost 0 bases and the J gene lost 7 bases, with 13 bases spanning the gap. This CDR3 has 15 amino acids. Germline-derived CDR1 and CDR2 are ENHRY and SYGVKD. The DNA for the CDR3 is TGTGCCATCAGTGAGTCGACGGGAGCCCTGAATGAGCAGTTCTTC. As protein: CAISESTGALNEQFF.

V is TRBV11-2 and J is TRBJ2-1; D is perhaps TRBD1 (6 bases). CDR3 size: 14 residues. The V gene lost 3 bases and the J gene lost 8 bases, with 14 bases spanning the gap. Germline V gene lookup returns CDR1 SGHAT and CDR2 FQNNGV. As DNA, the CDR3 is TGTGCCAGCAGCTTTAGCGCACAGGGTCATGAGCAGTTCTTC. This sequence encodes CASSFSAQGHEQFF.

The chain uses TRBV2 and TRBJ1-6, with 9 bases lining up with TRBD1. Germline trimming cut 4 bases from V and 9 bases from J; bases unmatched to any gene: 4. The CDR3 runs to 14 residues. Germline loops: CDR1 SNHLY, CDR2 FYNNEI. The CDR3 protein is CASSGGQGTSPLHF. CDR3 coding DNA: TGTGCCAGCAGTGGGGGACAGGGAACTTCACCCCTCCACTTT.

The gene calls are TRBV2 and TRBJ1-1; D is uncertain. Germline CDR1 SNHLY, CDR2 FYNNEI. V was trimmed by 8 bases and J by 0 bases, leaving 10 bases between them. The CDR3 consists of 13 residues. In DNA, the CDR3 is TGTGCCAGCCCTGTTCGTATGAACACTGAAGCTTTCTTT. Its translation: CASPVRMNTEAFF. Full variable domain (outside the CDR3, taken from reference TRBV2 and TRBJ1-1): EPEVTQTPSHQVTQMGQEVILRCVPISNHLYFYWYRQILGQKVEFLVSFYNNEISEKSEIFDDQFSVERPDGSNFTLKIRSTKLEDSAMYFCASPVRMNTEAFFGQGTRLTVV.

The chain joins TRBV5-4 to TRBJ2-7; D gene ambiguous. The CDR3 runs to 12 residues. V lost 2 bases and J lost 3, with 6 bases in between. The germline gives CDR1 SGHNT, CDR2 YYREEE (reference sequence). The chain's CDR3 is CASSLDRYEQYF. CDR3 DNA: TGTGCCAGCAGCTTAGACCGCTACGAGCAGTACTTC.

V is TRBV15 and J is TRBJ2-1, with 14 bases matching TRBD2. V shed 3 bases, J shed 6 bases, and the junction held 4 bases outside the gene matches. This CDR3 contains 16 residues. CDR1 is LNHNV, CDR2 YYDKDF, per germline (reference sequence). The CDR3, as DNA: TGTGCCACCAGCAGGGGGACTAGCGGGAGCCGCAATGAGCAGTTCTTC. Its protein is CATSRGTSGSRNEQFF.

The chain couples TRBV6-6 to TRBJ1-2, with D possibly matching TRBD1 (5 bases). In germline, CDR1 is MNHNY, CDR2 SVGAGI (reference sequence). The V end lost 0 bases, the J end lost 6 bases, and 17 bases lay between the germline ends. The CDR3 has 16 residues. The CDR3 coding sequence is TGTGCCAGCAGTTACTCGATTATGCCCCGGGGGGATGGCTACACCTTC. Its protein product is CASSYSIMPRGDGYTF.

The chain links TRBV6-6 to TRBJ2-3, with 8 bases matching TRBD2. Germline lookup yields CDR1 MNHNY and CDR2 SVGAGI (reference sequence). The CDR3 loop spans 14 amino acids. The V and J ends lost 6 bases and 6 bases, in that order; junction bases with no gene match: 8. The CDR3 sequence: CASRRGGPLDTQYF. CDR3 bases: TGTGCCAGCAGGCGCGGGGGGCCCCTCGATACGCAGTATTTT.